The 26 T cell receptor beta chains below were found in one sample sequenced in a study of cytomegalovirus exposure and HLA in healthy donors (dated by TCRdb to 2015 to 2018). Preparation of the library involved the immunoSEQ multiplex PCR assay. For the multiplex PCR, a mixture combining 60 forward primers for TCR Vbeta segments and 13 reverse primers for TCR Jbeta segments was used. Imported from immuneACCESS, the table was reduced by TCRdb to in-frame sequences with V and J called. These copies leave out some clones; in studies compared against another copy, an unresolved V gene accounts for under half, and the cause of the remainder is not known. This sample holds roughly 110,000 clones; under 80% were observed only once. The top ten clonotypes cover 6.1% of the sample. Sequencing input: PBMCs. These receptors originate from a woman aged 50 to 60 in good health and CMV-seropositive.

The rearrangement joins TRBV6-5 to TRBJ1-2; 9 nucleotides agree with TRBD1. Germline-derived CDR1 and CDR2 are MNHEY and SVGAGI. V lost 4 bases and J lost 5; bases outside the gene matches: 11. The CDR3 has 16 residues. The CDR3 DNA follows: TGTGCCAGCAGTTCGACGACAGGGGGATTAGGTTATGGCTACACCTTC. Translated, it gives CASSSTTGGLGYGYTF.

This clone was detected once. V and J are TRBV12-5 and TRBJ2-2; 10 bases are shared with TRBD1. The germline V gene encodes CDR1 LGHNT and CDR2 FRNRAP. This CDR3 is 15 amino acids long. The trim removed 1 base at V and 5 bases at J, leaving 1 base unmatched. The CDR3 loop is CASGLGTGGTGELFF. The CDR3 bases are TGTGCTAGTGGTTTGGGGACAGGGGGTACCGGGGAGCTGTTTTTT.

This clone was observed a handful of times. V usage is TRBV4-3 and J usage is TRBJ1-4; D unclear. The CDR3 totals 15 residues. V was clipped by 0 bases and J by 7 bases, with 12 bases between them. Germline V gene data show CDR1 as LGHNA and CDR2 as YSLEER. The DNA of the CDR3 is TGCGCCAGCAGCCAAGATTCTGGTGGTAGTGAAAAACTGTTTTTT. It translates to CASSQDSGGSEKLFF.

Here the CDR3 reads CASTPSQGVRLYGYTF. The CDR3 DNA reads TGTGCCAGCACCCCTTCACAGGGGGTACGTCTCTATGGCTACACCTTC. This chain links TRBV27 with TRBJ1-2, with 8 bases aligning to TRBD1. V was clipped by 7 bases and J by 4 bases; unmatched bases: 14. This CDR3 comprises 16 residues. Germline V gene lookup returns CDR1 MNHEY and CDR2 SMNVEV (reference sequence).

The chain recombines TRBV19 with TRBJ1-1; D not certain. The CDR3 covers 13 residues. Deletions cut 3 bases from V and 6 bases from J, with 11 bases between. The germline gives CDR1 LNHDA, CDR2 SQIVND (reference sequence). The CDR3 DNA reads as TGTGCCAGTAGTATGAACAGCCCCCCTGAAGCTTTCTTT. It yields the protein CASSMNSPPEAFF.

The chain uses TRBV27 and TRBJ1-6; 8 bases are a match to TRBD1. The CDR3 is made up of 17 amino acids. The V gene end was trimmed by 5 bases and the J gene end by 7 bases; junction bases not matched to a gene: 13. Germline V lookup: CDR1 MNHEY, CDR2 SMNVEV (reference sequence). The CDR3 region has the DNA TGTGCCAGCAGTAAACTCTCCGGACAGGGATTGAATTCACCCCTCCACTTT. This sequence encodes CASSKLSGQGLNSPLHF.

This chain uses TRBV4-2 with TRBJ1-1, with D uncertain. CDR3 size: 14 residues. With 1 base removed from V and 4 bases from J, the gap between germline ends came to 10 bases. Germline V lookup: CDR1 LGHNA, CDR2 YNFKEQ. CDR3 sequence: CASSQVGGPTEAFF. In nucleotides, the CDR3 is TGTGCCAGCAGCCAAGTCGGAGGGCCCACTGAAGCTTTCTTT.

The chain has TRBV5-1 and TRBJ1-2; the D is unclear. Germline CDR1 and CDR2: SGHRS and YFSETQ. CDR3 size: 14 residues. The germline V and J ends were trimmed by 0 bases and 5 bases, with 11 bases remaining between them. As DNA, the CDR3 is TGCGCCAGCAGCTTGGCCGCGGGAATATATGGCTACACCTTC. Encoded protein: CASSLAAGIYGYTF. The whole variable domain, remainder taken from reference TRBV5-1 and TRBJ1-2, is KAGVTQTPRYLIKTRGQQVTLSCSPISGHRSVSWYQQTPGQGLQFLFEYFSETQRNKGNFPGRFSGRQFSNSRSEMNVSTLELGDSALYLCASSLAAGIYGYTFGSGTRLTVV.

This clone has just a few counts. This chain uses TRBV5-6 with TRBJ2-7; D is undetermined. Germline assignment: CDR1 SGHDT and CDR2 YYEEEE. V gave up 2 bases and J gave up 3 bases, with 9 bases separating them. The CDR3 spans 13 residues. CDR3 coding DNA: TGTGCCAGCAGCTTTGGAGATCACTACGAGCAGTACTTC. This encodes CASSFGDHYEQYF. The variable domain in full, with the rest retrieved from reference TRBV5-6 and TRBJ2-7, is DAGVTQSPTHLIKTRGQQVTLRCSPKSGHDTVSWYQQALGQGPQFIFQYYEEEERQRGNFPDRFSGHQFPNYSSELNVNALLLGDSALYLCASSFGDHYEQYFGPGTRLTVT.

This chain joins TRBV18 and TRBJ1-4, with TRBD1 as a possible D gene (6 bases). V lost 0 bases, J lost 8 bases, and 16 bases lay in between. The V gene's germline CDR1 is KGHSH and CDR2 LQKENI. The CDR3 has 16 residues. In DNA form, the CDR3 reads TGTGCCAGCTCACCACCAGGCGGGGGGGGACACGAAAAACTGTTTTTT. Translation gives CASSPPGGGGHEKLFF.

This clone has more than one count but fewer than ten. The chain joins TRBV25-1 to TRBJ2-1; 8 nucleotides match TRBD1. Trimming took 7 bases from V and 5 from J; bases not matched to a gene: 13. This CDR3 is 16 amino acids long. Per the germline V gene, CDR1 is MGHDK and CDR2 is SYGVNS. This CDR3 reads CASTSLRTGFHNEQFF. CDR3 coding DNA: TGTGCCAGCACCTCCCTCAGGACAGGGTTCCACAATGAGCAGTTCTTC.

The CDR3 loop reads CASSSIGGLEQFF. The CDR3 nucleotides are TGTGCCAGTAGTTCCATCGGGGGGTTAGAGCAGTTCTTC. The V call is TRBV19, the J call TRBJ2-1; TRBD2 matches at 7 bases. The V segment lost 5 bases and the J segment 10 bases; nucleotides outside the gene matches: 8. From germline, CDR1 is LNHDA and CDR2 SQIVND (reference sequence). The CDR3 has 13 residues.

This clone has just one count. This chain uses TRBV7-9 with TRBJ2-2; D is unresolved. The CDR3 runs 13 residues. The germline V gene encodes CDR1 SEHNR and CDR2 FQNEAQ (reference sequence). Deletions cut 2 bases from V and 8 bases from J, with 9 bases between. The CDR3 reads CASSLQERGELFF. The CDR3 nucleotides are TGTGCCAGCAGCTTACAAGAGAGAGGGGAGCTGTTTTTT.

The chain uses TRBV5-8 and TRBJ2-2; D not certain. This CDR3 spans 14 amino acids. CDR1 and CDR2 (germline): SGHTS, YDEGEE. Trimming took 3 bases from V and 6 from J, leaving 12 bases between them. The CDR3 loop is CASSSRTVPGELFF. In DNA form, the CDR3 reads TGTGCCAGCAGCTCCAGAACAGTGCCCGGGGAGCTGTTTTTT.

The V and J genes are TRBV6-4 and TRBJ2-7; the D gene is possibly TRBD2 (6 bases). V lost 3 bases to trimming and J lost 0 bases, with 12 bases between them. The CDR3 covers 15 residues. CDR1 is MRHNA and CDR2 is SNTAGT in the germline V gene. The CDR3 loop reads CASSERAGSSYEQYF. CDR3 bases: TGTGCCAGCAGTGAAAGGGCCGGGAGCTCCTACGAGCAGTACTTC.

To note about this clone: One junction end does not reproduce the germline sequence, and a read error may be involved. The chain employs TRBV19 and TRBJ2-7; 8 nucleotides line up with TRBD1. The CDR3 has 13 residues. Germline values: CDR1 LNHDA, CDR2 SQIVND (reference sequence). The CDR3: CASSRGQDYEQHF. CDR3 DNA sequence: TGTGCCAGTAGTCGGGGACAGGACTACGAGCAGCACTTC.

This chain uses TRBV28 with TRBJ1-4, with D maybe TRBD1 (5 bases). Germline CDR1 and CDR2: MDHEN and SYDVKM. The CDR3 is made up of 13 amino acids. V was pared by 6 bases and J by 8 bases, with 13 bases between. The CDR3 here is CASRGRVWEKLFF. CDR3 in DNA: TGTGCCAGCAGGGGCAGGGTATGGGAAAAACTGTTTTTT.

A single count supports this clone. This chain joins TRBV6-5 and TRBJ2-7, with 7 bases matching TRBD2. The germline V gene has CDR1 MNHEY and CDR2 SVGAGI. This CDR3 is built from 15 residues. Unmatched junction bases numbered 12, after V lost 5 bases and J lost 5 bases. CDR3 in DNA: TGTGCCAGCAGTCCTTCCGGCGGGGGAAAACACGAGCAGTACTTC. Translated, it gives CASSPSGGGKHEQYF.

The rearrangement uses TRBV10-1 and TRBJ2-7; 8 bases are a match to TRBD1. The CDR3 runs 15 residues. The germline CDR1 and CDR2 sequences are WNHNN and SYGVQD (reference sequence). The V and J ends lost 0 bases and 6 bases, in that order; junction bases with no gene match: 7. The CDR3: CASSESQGAPGEQYF. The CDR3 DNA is TGCGCCAGCAGTGAGTCGCAGGGGGCGCCGGGCGAGCAGTACTTC.

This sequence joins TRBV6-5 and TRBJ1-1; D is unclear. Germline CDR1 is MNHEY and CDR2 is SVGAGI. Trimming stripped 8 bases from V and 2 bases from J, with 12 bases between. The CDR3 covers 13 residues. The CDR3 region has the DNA TGTGCCAGCCGTTGGCAGGAAAACACTGAAGCTTTCTTT. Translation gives CASRWQENTEAFF.

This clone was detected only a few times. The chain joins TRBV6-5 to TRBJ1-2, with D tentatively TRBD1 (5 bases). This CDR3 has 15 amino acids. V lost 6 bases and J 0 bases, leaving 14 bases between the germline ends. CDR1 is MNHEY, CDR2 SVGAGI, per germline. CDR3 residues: CASSSTELPNYGYTF. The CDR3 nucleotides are TGTGCCAGCAGCTCGACAGAGCTGCCTAACTATGGCTACACCTTC.

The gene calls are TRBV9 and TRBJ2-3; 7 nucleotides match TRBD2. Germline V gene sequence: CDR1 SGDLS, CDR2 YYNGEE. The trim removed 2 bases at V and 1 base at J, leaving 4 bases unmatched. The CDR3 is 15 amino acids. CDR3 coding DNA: TGTGCCAGCAGCGTGTCAGCGGGGCGCACAGATACGCAGTATTTT. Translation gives CASSVSAGRTDTQYF.

In nucleotides, the CDR3 is TGTGCCAGCAGCCTCTTAGTAAGCGGGGGGCCTAAGGGGACCCAGTACTTC. It yields the protein CASSLLVSGGPKGTQYF. The chain uses TRBV11-2 and TRBJ2-5; 9 bases line up with TRBD2. J gave up 7 bases and V 5 bases, and 17 bases lay outside the gene matches. This CDR3 is built from 17 residues. Looked up from germline, CDR1 is SGHAT and CDR2 is FQNNGV.

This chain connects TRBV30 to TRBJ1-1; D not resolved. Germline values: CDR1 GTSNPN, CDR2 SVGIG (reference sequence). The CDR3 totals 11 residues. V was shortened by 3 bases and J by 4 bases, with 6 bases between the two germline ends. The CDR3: CAWRLSTEAFF. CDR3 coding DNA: TGTGCCTGGAGGCTATCCACTGAAGCTTTCTTT.

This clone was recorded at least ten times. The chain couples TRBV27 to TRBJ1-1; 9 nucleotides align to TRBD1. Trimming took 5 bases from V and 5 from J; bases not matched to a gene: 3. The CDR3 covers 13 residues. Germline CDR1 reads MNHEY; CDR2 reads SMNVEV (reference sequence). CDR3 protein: CASSIDRGTEAFF. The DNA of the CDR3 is TGTGCCAGCAGTATAGACAGGGGGACTGAAGCTTTCTTT.

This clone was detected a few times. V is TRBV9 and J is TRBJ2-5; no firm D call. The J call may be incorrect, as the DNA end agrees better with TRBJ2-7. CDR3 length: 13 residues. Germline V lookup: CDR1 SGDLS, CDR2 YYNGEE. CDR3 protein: CASSPQDSYEQYF. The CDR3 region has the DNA TGTGCCAGCAGCCCGCAGGACTCCTACGAGCAGTACTTC.